Each of the 9 T cell receptor beta chains below was sequenced from the same sample in a study of cytomegalovirus exposure and HLA in healthy donors. The PCR employed 60 Vbeta primers together with 13 Jbeta primers. Sequencing used immunoSEQ multiplex PCR; TCRdb keeps in-frame clones, though not all of them. The top ten hold 1.5% to 2% of the sample, which has about 130,000 clones, 55% to 75% seen once. Source material: PBMCs. All receptors come from a man under 40 in good health and CMV-seropositive.

This clone has a single count. V is TRBV19 and J is TRBJ1-1; tentatively, D is TRBD1 (5 bases). CDR3 length equals 14 residues. Deletions cut 6 bases from V and 2 bases from J, with 13 bases between. Germline CDR1 reads LNHDA; CDR2 reads SQIVND (reference sequence). CDR3 DNA: TGTGCCAGTAGCACCCAGGGTACAAACACTGAAGCTTTCTTT. Encoded protein: CASSTQGTNTEAFF.

The V and J genes are TRBV7-8 and TRBJ2-1; 12 bases map to TRBD2. V lost 1 base to trimming and J lost 7 bases; unmatched junction nucleotides: 14. CDR3 length equals 19 residues. Per germline, CDR1 SGHVS and CDR2 FQNEAQ. The CDR3 loop reads CASSLVLAGGQREWNEQFF. DNA of the CDR3: TGTGCCAGCAGCTTAGTGCTAGCGGGAGGGCAGAGGGAGTGGAATGAGCAGTTCTTC.

The chain has TRBV2 and TRBJ2-7; D ambiguous. Germline-derived CDR1 and CDR2 are SNHLY and FYNNEI. The CDR3 totals 11 residues. V was pared by 7 bases and J by 3 bases, with 7 bases between. The CDR3 region has the DNA TGTGCCAGCACATACTACTACGAGCAGTACTTC. Translating it yields CASTYYYEQYF. Drawing the rest from reference TRBV2 and TRBJ2-7, the complete variable domain is EPEVTQTPSHQVTQMGQEVILRCVPISNHLYFYWYRQILGQKVEFLVSFYNNEISEKSEIFDDQFSVERPDGSNFTLKIRSTKLEDSAMYFCASTYYYEQYFGPGTRLTVT.

The chain employs TRBV5-1 and TRBJ2-6; 7 positions match TRBD2. In germline, CDR1 is SGHRS, CDR2 YFSETQ. This CDR3 has 14 residues. V trimming: 1 base; J trimming: 11 bases; junction bases outside the gene matches: 6. The CDR3 sequence: CASSLPGGSDVLTF. The CDR3 DNA follows: TGCGCCAGCAGCTTGCCCGGGGGGTCAGACGTCCTGACTTTC.

There are a few counts of this clone. The chain carries TRBV19 and TRBJ2-5; unclear D gene. Trimming removed 3 bases at V and 5 bases at J, with 7 bases between. This CDR3 is 12 amino acids long. Germline V gene sequence: CDR1 LNHDA, CDR2 SQIVND (reference sequence). DNA for the CDR3: TGTGCCAGTAGTATCACCCGGGAGACCCAGTACTTC. The encoded protein is CASSITRETQYF. Based on the CDR3 plus reference TRBV19 and TRBJ2-5, the full variable domain is DGGITQSPKYLFRKEGQNVTLSCEQNLNHDAMYWYRQDPGQGLRLIYYSQIVNDFQKGDIAEGYSVSREKKESFPLTVTSAQKNPTAFYLCASSITRETQYFGPGTRLLVL.

The chain recombines TRBV10-3 with TRBJ2-5; TRBD2 aligns across 10 bases. With V trimmed by 4 bases and J by 5 bases, 10 bases remained unmatched. The CDR3 has 16 residues. Germline values: CDR1 ENHRY, CDR2 SYGVKD. The CDR3 nucleotides read TGTGCCATCAGTGCTGATTCAGCGGGAGGGATGGAGACCCAGTACTTC. It codes for CAISADSAGGMETQYF.

This chain links TRBV5-4 with TRBJ2-5, with 8 bases fitting TRBD2. From germline, CDR1 is SGHNT and CDR2 YYREEE (reference sequence). This CDR3 spans 16 amino acids. The V gene end was trimmed by 4 bases and the J gene end by 6 bases; junction bases not matched to a gene: 14. This CDR3 reads CASSHFSGTLAQTQYF. The CDR3 nucleotides read TGTGCCAGCAGCCACTTTAGCGGGACGCTTGCACAGACCCAGTACTTC. The entire variable domain, with the rest obtained from reference TRBV5-4 and TRBJ2-5, is as follows: ETGVTQSPTHLIKTRGQQVTLRCSSQSGHNTVSWYQQALGQGPQFIFQYYREEENGRGNFPPRFSGLQFPNYSSELNVNALELDDSALYLCASSHFSGTLAQTQYFGPGTRLLVL.

The genes are TRBV11-2 and TRBJ2-2, with 7 bases identical to TRBD2. The length of the CDR3 is 14 residues. CDR1 and CDR2 from the germline V gene are SGHAT and FQNNGV. V was pared by 4 bases and J by 6 bases, with 5 bases of the junction left unmatched. Here the CDR3 DNA reads TGTGCCAGCAGCTGGAACCGGGGGGCCGGGGAGCTGTTTTTT. Encoded protein: CASSWNRGAGELFF. The whole variable domain, filled in from reference TRBV11-2 and TRBJ2-2, reads EAGVAQSPRYKIIEKRQSVAFWCNPISGHATLYWYQQILGQGPKLLIQFQNNGVVDDSQLPKDRFSAERLKGVDSTLKIQPAKLEDSAVYLCASSWNRGAGELFFGEGSRLTVL.

This clone appeared once. The gene calls are TRBV5-1 and TRBJ2-7; 9 bases are a match to TRBD2. The CDR3 spans 15 residues. The V gene's germline CDR1 is SGHRS and CDR2 YFSETQ. With V trimmed by 4 bases and J by 3 bases, 8 bases remained unmatched. The CDR3 coding sequence is TGCGCCAGCAGCAACCAGCGGGAGGTTGACTACGAGCAGTACTTC. Its translation is CASSNQREVDYEQYF.